Each of the 20 T cell receptor beta chains below was sequenced from the same sample in a study of cytomegalovirus exposure and HLA in healthy donors. The study ran its PCR with 60 Vbeta and 13 Jbeta primers. Measured with immunoSEQ multiplex PCR; TCRdb has only the in-frame clones, and not every one. In the table there are under 200,000 clones, around three quarters of which are singletons. The material sequenced was PBMCs. The receptor set was obtained from a man younger than 45 in good health and CMV-seronegative.

This clone was detected only a few times. The chain joins TRBV2 to TRBJ2-7; 7 bases agree with TRBD2. The CDR3 spans 14 residues. Germline lookup yields CDR1 SNHLY and CDR2 FYNNEI. With 6 bases clipped from V and 4 bases from J, the junction kept 9 bases outside the gene matches. CDR3 in amino acids: CASSRRGSGYEQYF. CDR3 DNA: TGTGCCAGCAGCCGCCGCGGGAGCGGATACGAGCAGTACTTC.

This sequence joins TRBV5-1 and TRBJ2-7, with 10 bases fitting TRBD2. The V segment lost 4 bases and the J segment 3 bases; nucleotides outside the gene matches: 13. Germline CDR1 is SGHRS and CDR2 is YFSETQ. The CDR3 covers 17 residues. The CDR3 protein is CASSQPAAGGLIYEQYF. CDR3 bases: TGCGCCAGCAGCCAGCCGGCAGCGGGAGGGCTCATCTACGAGCAGTACTTC. The variable domain in full, with the rest retrieved from reference TRBV5-1 and TRBJ2-7, is KAGVTQTPRYLIKTRGQQVTLSCSPISGHRSVSWYQQTPGQGLQFLFEYFSETQRNKGNFPGRFSGRQFSNSRSEMNVSTLELGDSALYLCASSQPAAGGLIYEQYFGPGTRLTVT.

This clone was detected a few times. The chain links TRBV5-1 to TRBJ2-5, with TRBD2 matching over 11 bases. V lost 4 bases and J lost 4; bases outside the gene matches: 9. Looked up from germline, CDR1 is SGHRS and CDR2 is YFSETQ. The CDR3 consists of 16 residues. The CDR3 protein is CASSAGLAGGGETQYF. Here the CDR3 DNA reads TGCGCCAGCAGCGCTGGGTTAGCGGGAGGGGGAGAGACCCAGTACTTC.

The chain employs TRBV28 and TRBJ2-2, with TRBD2 identical over 8 bases. CDR3 length: 20 amino acids. Unmatched junction bases numbered 16, after V lost 2 bases and J lost 2 bases. The V gene's germline CDR1 is MDHEN and CDR2 SYDVKM. The CDR3 loop is CASSLEMGLVVDLNTGELFF. In DNA, the CDR3 is TGTGCCAGCAGTTTAGAAATGGGACTAGTGGTAGACCTTAACACCGGGGAGCTGTTTTTT. The full variable domain, its missing parts supplied by reference TRBV28 and TRBJ2-2, is DVKVTQSSRYLVKRTGEKVFLECVQDMDHENMFWYRQDPGLGLRLIYFSYDVKMKEKGDIPEGYSVSREKKERFSLILESASTNQTSMYLCASSLEMGLVVDLNTGELFFGEGSRLTVL.

The rearrangement uses TRBV7-3 and TRBJ2-2, with D possibly TRBD2 on 5 matching bases. Trimming removed 5 bases at V and 4 bases at J, with 11 bases between. This CDR3 has 14 residues. Germline V gene lookup returns CDR1 SGHTA and CDR2 FQGTGA. CDR3 nucleotides: TGTGCCAGCAGCCGCTCAGGAGGCACCGGGGAGCTGTTTTTT. Its translation: CASSRSGGTGELFF.

Written as DNA, the CDR3 is TGTGCCAGCAGCAAAGTAAGGGGCCAATCATCAATTGGCAACGACGAGCAGTACTTC. It specifies CASSKVRGQSSIGNDEQYF. The rearrangement joins TRBV21-1 to TRBJ2-7; TRBD1, the table's D call, was not compared with the DNA. TRBV21-1 is designated a pseudogene. The CDR3 is made up of 19 amino acids.

This chain connects TRBV6-5 to TRBJ1-2; TRBD1 matches 7 bases. J gave up 8 bases and V 5 bases, and 11 bases lay outside the gene matches. This CDR3 has 14 residues. Germline CDR1 reads MNHEY; CDR2 reads SVGAGI. CDR3 in DNA: TGTGCCAGCAGTGGGGGACAGCAGTTCGACGGCTACACCTTC. Protein sequence: CASSGGQQFDGYTF.

This sequence joins TRBV5-8 and TRBJ2-3; TRBD2 aligns across 14 bases. V dropped 7 bases and J dropped 2; count of bases not matched to a gene: 9. CDR1 and CDR2 from the germline V gene are SGHTS and YDEGEE. CDR3 length equals 17 residues. The CDR3 nucleotides are TGTGCCAGCCCAGCTTGGACTAGCGGGAGGACCACAGATACGCAGTATTTT. It yields the protein CASPAWTSGRTTDTQYF.

The chain is built from TRBV2 and TRBJ1-1; D possibly corresponds to TRBD1 (6 bases). This CDR3 comprises 13 residues. The germline CDR1 and CDR2 sequences are SNHLY and FYNNEI. Trimming took 4 bases from V and 1 from J, leaving 7 bases between them. The CDR3 coding sequence is TGTGCCAGCAGTGCGACAGGGAACACTGAAGCTTTCTTT. It codes for CASSATGNTEAFF.

The V and J genes are TRBV5-4 and TRBJ2-7, with a possible D match to TRBD2 (5 bases). Per the germline V gene, CDR1 is SGHNT and CDR2 is YYREEE (reference sequence). The V and J ends lost 2 bases and 0 bases respectively, with 12 bases between them. The CDR3 covers 15 residues. CDR3 sequence reads: CASSLSGSSSYEQYF. In nucleotides, the CDR3 is TGTGCCAGCAGCTTATCGGGAAGTTCCTCCTACGAGCAGTACTTC.

This chain uses TRBV29-1 with TRBJ2-1, with TRBD1 matching over 8 bases. The CDR3 consists of 16 residues. With V trimmed by 0 bases and J by 0 bases, 4 bases remained unmatched. Germline V gene sequence: CDR1 SQVTM, CDR2 ANQGSEA. CDR3 in amino acids: CSVEEDTGGSYNEQFF. The CDR3 bases are TGCAGCGTTGAAGAGGATACAGGGGGCTCCTACAATGAGCAGTTCTTC.

The genes are TRBV7-9 and TRBJ1-1; 7 nucleotides match TRBD1. V gave up 7 bases and J gave up 0 bases; unmatched junction bases: 8. Germline V gives CDR1 SEHNR, CDR2 FQNEAQ (reference sequence). This CDR3 is 15 amino acids long. Here the CDR3 DNA reads TGTGCCAGCACCCTGGGACAGTTCATGAACACTGAAGCTTTCTTT. The encoded protein is CASTLGQFMNTEAFF.

V and J are TRBV14 and TRBJ2-3; 11 bases line up with TRBD2. This CDR3 contains 15 residues. The germline V gene has CDR1 SGHDN and CDR2 FVKESK. J lost 3 bases, V lost 2 bases, and 1 base had no gene match. CDR3 bases: TGTGCCAGCAGCCAAAGACTAGCGGGAACAGATACGCAGTATTTT. Its translation: CASSQRLAGTDTQYF.

This clone was picked up one time. The genes are TRBV5-4 and TRBJ1-2, with D unclear. V lost 6 bases and J 0 bases, leaving 15 bases between the germline ends. Per germline, CDR1 SGHNT and CDR2 YYREEE (reference sequence). There are 15 residues in the CDR3. CDR3 amino acids: CASNVPGRANYGYTF. DNA of the CDR3: TGTGCCAGCAACGTGCCCGGGAGAGCTAACTATGGCTACACCTTC.

This clone was counted between two and nine times. The chain employs TRBV7-3 and TRBJ2-3; 11 nucleotides match TRBD2. This CDR3 is built from 17 residues. Per the germline V gene, CDR1 is SGHTA and CDR2 is FQGTGA. V lost 0 bases and J lost 3; bases outside the gene matches: 5. The DNA of the CDR3 is TGTGCCAGCAGCTTAACCTTAGCGGGAGGGGGTACAGATACGCAGTATTTT. The encoded protein is CASSLTLAGGGTDTQYF.

In this sample, this clone turned up a few times. The genes are TRBV7-6 and TRBJ2-1; TRBD1 aligns across 7 bases. This CDR3 comprises 16 residues. V gave up 5 bases and J gave up 4 bases; unmatched junction bases: 11. Germline V gene sequence: CDR1 SGHVS, CDR2 FNYEAQ. The CDR3 sequence: CASSLEVGTVYNEQFF. DNA of the CDR3: TGTGCCAGCAGCCTAGAAGTCGGGACAGTATACAATGAGCAGTTCTTC. Filled out from reference TRBV7-6 and TRBJ2-1, the complete variable domain reads GAGVSQSPRYKVTKRGQDVALRCDPISGHVSLYWYRQALGQGPEFLTYFNYEAQQDKSGLPNDRFSAERPEGSISTLTIQRTEQRDSAMYRCASSLEVGTVYNEQFFGPGTRLTVL.

The rearrangement links TRBV7-9 to TRBJ2-5; 7 bases agree with TRBD2. The CDR3 contains 17 residues. The germline V gene encodes CDR1 SEHNR and CDR2 FQNEAQ (reference sequence). Losses at the gene ends were 5 bases for V and 6 bases for J; bases not matched to a gene: 18. The CDR3 protein is CASSPRSQAAGLKTQYF. In DNA, the CDR3 is TGTGCCAGCAGCCCCCGTTCCCAGGCAGCGGGATTAAAGACCCAGTACTTC.

The V and J genes are TRBV27 and TRBJ1-5; D may be TRBD1 (5 bases). Trimming removed 4 bases at V and 2 bases at J, with 12 bases between. The V gene's germline CDR1 is MNHEY and CDR2 SMNVEV (reference sequence). The length of the CDR3 is 15 residues. This CDR3 is CASSSAGSRNQPQHF. The CDR3 DNA follows: TGTGCCAGCAGTTCCGCAGGGTCGCGCAATCAGCCCCAGCATTTT.

The chain links TRBV25-1 to TRBJ1-2, with 9 bases lining up with TRBD1. The CDR3 sequence is 15 residues long. From germline, CDR1 is MGHDK and CDR2 SYGVNS. V lost 3 bases, J lost 7 bases, and 9 bases stayed unmatched. The CDR3 loop is CASSELDRGGGGYTF. The CDR3 DNA is TGTGCCAGCAGTGAGTTGGACAGGGGAGGGGGTGGCTACACCTTC.

This chain joins TRBV6-6 and TRBJ2-7; D call uncertain. CDR3 size: 14 residues. The V gene lost 0 bases and the J gene lost 6 bases, with 12 bases spanning the gap. Per germline, CDR1 MNHNY and CDR2 SVGAGI (reference sequence). The CDR3 is CASSYSFPPLEQYF. CDR3 DNA sequence: TGTGCCAGCAGTTACTCCTTCCCCCCCCTCGAGCAGTACTTC.